A single T cell receptor (beta chain) is shown here with its context. The antigen is undetermined. Individual cDNA molecules were tagged with unique molecular identifiers. TCRdb fed the 5' RACE reads into MiXCR, producing one record per CDR3 protein. Of about 92,000 distinct CDR3 sequences in the sample, approximately 15% are singletons; the top ten hold roughly 6.4%. The sample comes from a study of early T cells in non-severe SARS-CoV-2 infection. Study-level results: The study's VDJdb matching favored anti-spike CD8 responses and missed private and CD4 specificities.

The J segment lost 2 bases and the V segment lost 11 bases, leaving 12 bases of the junction unmatched. Looked up from germline, CDR1 is ENHRY and CDR2 is SYGVKD. The CDR3 length is 14 residues. This sequence originates from an adult who was a healthcare worker with PCR-confirmed SARS-CoV-2 infection or an uninfected control (not recorded which). The specimen was whole blood. The chain carries TRBV10-3 and TRBJ2-7; 7 nucleotides agree with TRBD1. In nucleotides, the CDR3 is TGTGCCTTGCGGCCGGACAGGACAGCCTACGAGCAGTACTTC. Translation gives CALRPDRTAYEQYF.